This TCR beta chain was sequenced during a study of T cell changes during pregnancy in multiple sclerosis. Only in-frame clones appear in the TCRdb table, and some are missing; sequencing was by immunoSEQ multiplex PCR. The sample shows approximately 40,000 clones, 80% to 95% of them seen only once. Germline assignment: CDR1 LNHDA and CDR2 SQIVND (reference sequence). CDR3 length: 16 residues. The V and J ends lost 3 bases and 0 bases, in that order; junction bases with no gene match: 4. This specimen was CD8+ T cells from peripheral blood mononuclear cells, taken in the third trimester of pregnancy. The V gene is TRBV19, the J gene TRBJ1-1; 10 positions agree with TRBD1. The sequence derives from a female donor with multiple sclerosis, enrolled in a pregnancy study. The CDR3 DNA reads TGTGCCAGTAGTATTCGACAGGGGGCTTTGAACACTGAAGCTTTCTTT. It translates to CASSIRQGALNTEAFF.